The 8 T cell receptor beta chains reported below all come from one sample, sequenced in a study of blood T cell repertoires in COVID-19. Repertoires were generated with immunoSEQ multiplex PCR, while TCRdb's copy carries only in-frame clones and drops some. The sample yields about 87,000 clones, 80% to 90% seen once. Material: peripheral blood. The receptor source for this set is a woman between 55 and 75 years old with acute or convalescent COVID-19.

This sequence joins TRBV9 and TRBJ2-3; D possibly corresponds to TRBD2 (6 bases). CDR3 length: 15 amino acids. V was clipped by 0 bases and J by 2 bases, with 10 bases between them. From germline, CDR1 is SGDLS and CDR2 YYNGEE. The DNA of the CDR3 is TGTGCCAGCAGCGTAGTAGGGACTTACACAGATACGCAGTATTTT. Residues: CASSVVGTYTDTQYF.

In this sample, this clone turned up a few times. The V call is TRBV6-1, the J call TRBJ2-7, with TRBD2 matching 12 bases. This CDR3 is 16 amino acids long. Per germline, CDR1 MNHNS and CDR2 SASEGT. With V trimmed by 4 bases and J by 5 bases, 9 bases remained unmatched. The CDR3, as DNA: TGTGCCAGCAGTGGGCGACTAGCGGGAGAGGGGGACGAGCAGTACTTC. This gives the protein CASSGRLAGEGDEQYF.

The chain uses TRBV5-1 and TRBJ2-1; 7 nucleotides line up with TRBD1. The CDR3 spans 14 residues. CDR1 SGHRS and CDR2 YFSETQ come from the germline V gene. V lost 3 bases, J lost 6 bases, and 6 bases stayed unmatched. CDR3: CASSSGQAPNEQFF. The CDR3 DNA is TGCGCCAGCAGCTCCGGACAGGCCCCCAATGAGCAGTTCTTC.

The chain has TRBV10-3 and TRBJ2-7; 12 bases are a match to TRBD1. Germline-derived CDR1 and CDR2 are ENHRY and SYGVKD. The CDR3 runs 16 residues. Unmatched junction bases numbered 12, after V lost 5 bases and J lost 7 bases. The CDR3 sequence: CAISQTRGQGAREQYF. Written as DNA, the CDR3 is TGTGCCATCAGTCAAACTAGGGGACAGGGGGCTCGAGAGCAGTACTTC.

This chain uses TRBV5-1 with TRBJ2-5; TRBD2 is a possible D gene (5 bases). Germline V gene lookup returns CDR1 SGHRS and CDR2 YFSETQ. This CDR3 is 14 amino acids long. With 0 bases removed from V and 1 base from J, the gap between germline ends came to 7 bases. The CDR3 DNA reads TGCGCCAGCAGCTTGGGGGGAGTCCAAGAGACCCAGTACTTC. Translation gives CASSLGGVQETQYF.

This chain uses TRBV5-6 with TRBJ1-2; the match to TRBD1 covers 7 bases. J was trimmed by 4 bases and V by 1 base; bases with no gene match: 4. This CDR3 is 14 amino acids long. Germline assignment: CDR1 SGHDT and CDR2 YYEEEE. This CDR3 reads CASSLKGAAYGYTF. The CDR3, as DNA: TGTGCCAGCAGCTTGAAGGGGGCGGCCTATGGCTACACCTTC.

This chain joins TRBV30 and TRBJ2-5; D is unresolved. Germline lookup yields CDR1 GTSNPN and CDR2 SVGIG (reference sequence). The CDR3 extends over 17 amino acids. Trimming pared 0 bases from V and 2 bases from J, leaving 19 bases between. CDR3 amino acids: CAWSVLGRPSIQETQYF. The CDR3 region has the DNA TGTGCCTGGAGTGTACTGGGCAGGCCATCAATACAAGAGACCCAGTACTTC.

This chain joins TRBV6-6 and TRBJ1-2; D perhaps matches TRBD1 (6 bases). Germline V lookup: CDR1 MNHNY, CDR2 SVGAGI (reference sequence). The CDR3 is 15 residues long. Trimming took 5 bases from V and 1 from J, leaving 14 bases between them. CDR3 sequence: CASSRGGGNNYGYTF. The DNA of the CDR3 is TGTGCCAGCAGTAGAGGGGGGGGGAATAACTATGGCTACACCTTC.